This TCR beta chain was observed in a study of shared clonotypes between healthy human individuals. This CDR3 is 14 amino acids long. Trimming at V came to 8 bases and at J to 6 bases, leaving 9 bases not matched to a gene. Germline CDR1 and CDR2: SNHLY and FYNNEI. Of note for this clone: Its cognate antigen is unknown.

Sequencing was performed with immunoSEQ multiplex PCR; in TCRdb, only in-frame clones are kept and a portion is missing. The repertoire holds about 360,000 clones, with around 67% as singletons. Those who donated, Caucasian adults without exception, all lived in Nashville, Tennessee. Overall study findings and caveats: Naive subsets generally had larger estimated richness than memory subsets. Sharing across four donors was highest in naive CD4 (around 5%) and lowest in memory CD8 (roughly 0.4%). Relative to their counterparts shared across all four donors, non-shared clonotypes exhibited diminished generation probabilities.

This TCR derives from a man aged 25 to 45 in good health. The chain combines TRBV2 with TRBJ1-5; 8 bases align to TRBD1. Sequencing used memory CD4+ T cells sorted from blood. Subset given: CD45RA-negative fraction. The CDR3: CASGGQGAGQPQHF. The CDR3 DNA is TGTGCCAGCGGAGGACAGGGCGCGGGTCAGCCCCAGCATTTT. The full variable domain, in which reference TRBV2 and TRBJ1-5 provide the parts outside the CDR3, is EPEVTQTPSHQVTQMGQEVILRCVPISNHLYFYWYRQILGQKVEFLVSFYNNEISEKSEIFDDQFSVERPDGSNFTLKIRSTKLEDSAMYFCASGGQGAGQPQHFGDGTRLSIL.